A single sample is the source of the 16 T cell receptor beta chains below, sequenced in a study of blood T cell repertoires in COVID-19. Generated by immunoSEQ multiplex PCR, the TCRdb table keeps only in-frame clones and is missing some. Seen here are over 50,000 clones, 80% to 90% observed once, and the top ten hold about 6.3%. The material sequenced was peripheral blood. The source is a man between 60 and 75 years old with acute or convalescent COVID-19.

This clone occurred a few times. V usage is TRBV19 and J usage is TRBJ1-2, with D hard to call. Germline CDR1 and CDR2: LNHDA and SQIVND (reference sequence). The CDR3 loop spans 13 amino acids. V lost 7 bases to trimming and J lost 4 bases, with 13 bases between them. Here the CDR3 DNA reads TGTGCCAGTACCTATGAGTCCTCCTATGGCTACACCTTC. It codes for CASTYESSYGYTF.

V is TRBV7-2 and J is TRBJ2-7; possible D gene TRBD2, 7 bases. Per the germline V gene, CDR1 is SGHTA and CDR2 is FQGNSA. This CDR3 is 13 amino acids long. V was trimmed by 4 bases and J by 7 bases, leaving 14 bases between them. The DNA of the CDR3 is TGTGCCAGCAGCTCCCTAAGGGGGGGGGAGCAGTACTTC. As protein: CASSSLRGGEQYF.

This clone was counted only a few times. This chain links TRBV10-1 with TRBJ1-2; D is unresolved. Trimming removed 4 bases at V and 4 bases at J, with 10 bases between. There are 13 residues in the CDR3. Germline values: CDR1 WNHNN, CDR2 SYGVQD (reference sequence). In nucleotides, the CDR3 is TGCGCCAGCAGTGGGGAGCTGAGCTATGGCTACACCTTC. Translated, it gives CASSGELSYGYTF.

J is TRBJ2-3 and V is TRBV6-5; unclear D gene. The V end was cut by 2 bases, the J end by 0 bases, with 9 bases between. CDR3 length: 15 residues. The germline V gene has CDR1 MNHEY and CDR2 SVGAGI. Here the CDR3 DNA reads TGTGCCAGCAGTTACAGCTCACCAAGCACAGATACGCAGTATTTT. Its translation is CASSYSSPSTDTQYF.

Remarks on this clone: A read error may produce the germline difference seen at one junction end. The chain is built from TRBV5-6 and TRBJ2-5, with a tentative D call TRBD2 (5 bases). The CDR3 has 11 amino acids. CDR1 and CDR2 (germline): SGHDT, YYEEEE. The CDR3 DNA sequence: TGTGCCAGCAGCTTGTTTGGACTCTTGGACTTC. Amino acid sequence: CASSLFGLLDF.

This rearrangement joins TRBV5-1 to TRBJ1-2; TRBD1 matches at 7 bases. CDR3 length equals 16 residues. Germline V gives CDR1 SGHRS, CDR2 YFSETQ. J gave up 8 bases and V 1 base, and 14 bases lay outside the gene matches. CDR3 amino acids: CASSLNQGDGLFGYTF. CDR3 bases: TGCGCCAGCAGCTTGAATCAGGGGGACGGCTTGTTCGGCTACACCTTC.

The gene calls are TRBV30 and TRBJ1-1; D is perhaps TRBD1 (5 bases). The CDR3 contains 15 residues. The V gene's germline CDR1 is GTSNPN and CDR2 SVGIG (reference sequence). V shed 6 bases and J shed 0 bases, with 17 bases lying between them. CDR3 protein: CACQTGSLMNTEAFF. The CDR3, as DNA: TGTGCCTGCCAAACAGGTTCCCTTATGAACACTGAAGCTTTCTTT.

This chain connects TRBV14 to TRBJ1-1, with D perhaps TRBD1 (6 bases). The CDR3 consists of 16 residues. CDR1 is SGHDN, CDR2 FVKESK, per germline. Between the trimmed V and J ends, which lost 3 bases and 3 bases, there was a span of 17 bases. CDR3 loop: CASSHLRQGQDTEAFF. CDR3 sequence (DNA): TGTGCCAGCAGCCATCTTAGGCAGGGGCAGGACACTGAAGCTTTCTTT.

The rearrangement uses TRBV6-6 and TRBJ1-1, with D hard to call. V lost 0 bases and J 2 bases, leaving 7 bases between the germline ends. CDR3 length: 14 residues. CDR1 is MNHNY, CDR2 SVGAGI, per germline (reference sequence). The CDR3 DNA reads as TGTGCCAGCAGTTACTCGGAGCCCAACACTGAAGCTTTCTTT. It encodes CASSYSEPNTEAFF.

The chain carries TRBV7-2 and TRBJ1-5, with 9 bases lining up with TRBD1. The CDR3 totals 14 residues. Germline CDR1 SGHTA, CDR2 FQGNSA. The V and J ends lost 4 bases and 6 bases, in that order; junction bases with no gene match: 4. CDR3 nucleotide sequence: TGTGCCAGCAGCTCACAGGGGGCGGGTCAGCCCCAGCATTTT. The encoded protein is CASSSQGAGQPQHF.

CDR3 protein: CATAGVMNTEAFF. The DNA for the CDR3 is TGTGCCACCGCAGGGGTAATGAACACTGAAGCTTTCTTT. V and J are TRBV10-3 and TRBJ1-1, with D perhaps matching TRBD1 (6 bases). The CDR3 covers 13 residues. V was pared by 10 bases and J by 0 bases, with 12 bases between. Germline loops: CDR1 ENHRY, CDR2 SYGVKD.

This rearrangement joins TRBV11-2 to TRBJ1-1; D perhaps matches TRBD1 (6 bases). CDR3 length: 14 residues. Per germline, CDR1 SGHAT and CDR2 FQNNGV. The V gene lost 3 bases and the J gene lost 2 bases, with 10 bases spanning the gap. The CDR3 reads CASSFGQRNTEAFF. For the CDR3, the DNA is TGTGCCAGCAGCTTCGGACAGCGTAACACTGAAGCTTTCTTT.

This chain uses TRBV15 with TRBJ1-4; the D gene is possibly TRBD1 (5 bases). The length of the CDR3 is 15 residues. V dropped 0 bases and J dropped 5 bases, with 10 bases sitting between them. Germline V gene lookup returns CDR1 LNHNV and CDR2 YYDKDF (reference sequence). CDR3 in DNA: TGTGCCACCAGCAGAGACCGGGGGGTGAATGAAAAACTGTTTTTT. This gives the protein CATSRDRGVNEKLFF.

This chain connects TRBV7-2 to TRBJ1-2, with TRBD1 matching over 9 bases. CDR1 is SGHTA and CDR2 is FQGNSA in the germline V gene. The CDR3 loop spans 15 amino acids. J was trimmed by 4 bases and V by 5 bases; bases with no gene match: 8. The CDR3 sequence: CASSNYGDRAYGYTF. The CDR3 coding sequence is TGTGCCAGCAGCAATTACGGGGACAGGGCCTATGGCTACACCTTC.

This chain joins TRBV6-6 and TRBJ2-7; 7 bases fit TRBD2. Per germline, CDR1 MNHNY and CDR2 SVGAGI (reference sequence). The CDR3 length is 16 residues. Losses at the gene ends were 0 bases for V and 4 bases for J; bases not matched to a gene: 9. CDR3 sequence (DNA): TGTGCCAGCAGTTACTCCACTAGCGAACTTTCGTACGAGCAGTACTTC. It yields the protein CASSYSTSELSYEQYF.

The CDR3 region is CASSPGTGGGNTIYF. The CDR3 nucleotides are TGTGCCAGCAGCCCCGGGACAGGGGGCGGAAACACCATATATTTT. The V gene is TRBV7-9, the J gene TRBJ1-3, with 12 positions matching TRBD1. The trim removed 5 bases at V and 4 bases at J, leaving 3 bases unmatched. The V gene's germline CDR1 is SEHNR and CDR2 FQNEAQ (reference sequence). The CDR3 runs to 15 residues.